This TCR beta chain was recovered during a study of blood T cell repertoires in COVID-19. The overall study: Acute-phase and convalescent COVID-19 samples originated in the United States, Italy and Spain. Sources were T cells, B-cell-depleted T cells, or PBMCs; the material itself was cDNA or gDNA.

Per the study methods: Reference gene primers were amplified, and this amplification served to estimate nucleated cell counts. The data were produced by immunoSEQ multiplex PCR, yet TCRdb's version contains in-frame clones alone and is incomplete. V and J calls and clone size are those listed in that table; D and trimming were worked out from the DNA. The table shows some 130,000 clones, with around 88% occurring only once. The germline V and J ends were trimmed by 3 bases and 0 bases, with 14 bases remaining between them. The CDR3 extends over 17 amino acids. Germline values: CDR1 KGHDR, CDR2 SFDVKD. Seattle participants joined during active infection and were tracked over time.

The source material was peripheral blood. The source of this sequence is a man aged 55-75 years with COVID-19, enrolled during active disease. V gene TRBV24-1 combines with J gene TRBJ1-5; perhaps TRBD1 as D (6 bases). In DNA, the CDR3 is TGTGCCACCAGTGATCCTAGTACAGGGTATAGCAATCAGCCCCAGCATTTT. The encoded protein is CATSDPSTGYSNQPQHF.